A selection of T cell receptor beta chains follows, all from one sample in a study of blood T cell repertoires in COVID-19. Libraries were prepared by immunoSEQ multiplex PCR; TCRdb keeps only in-frame clonotypes and omits some of them. The sample yields tens of thousands of clones, about 89% seen once. Material: peripheral blood. Receptor source: a human donor in a cohort sampled during active COVID-19. Each CDR3 is given with its conserved first and last residue. The order of the fields is CDR3 length, V gene, D gene, clone size, J gene, CDR3 protein, CDR3 DNA. D genes are given only for firm matches. The size entry is marked missing in some rows and otherwise reads once, few, many or a size class.

length: 15
V: TRBV7-9
D: -
size: -
J: TRBJ1-1
CDR3: CASSLSQGVSTEAFF
DNA: TGTGCCAGCAGCCTCTCTCAAGGGGTTTCCACTGAAGCTTTCTTT

length: 14
V: TRBV9
D: TRBD2
size: -
J: TRBJ2-4
CDR3: CASSVDTAGGPQYF
DNA: TGTGCCAGCAGCGTAGATACAGCGGGGGGACCCCAGTACTTC

length: 14
V: TRBV27
D: TRBD1
size: once
J: TRBJ2-7
CDR3: CASSPLTGAREQYF
DNA: TGTGCCAGCAGTCCACTGACAGGGGCAAGGGAGCAGTACTTC

length: 15
V: TRBV7-9
D: TRBD1
size: -
J: TRBJ2-3
CDR3: CASSLGQGGTDTQYF
DNA: TGTGCCAGCAGCCTGGGACAGGGAGGCACAGATACGCAGTATTTT

length: 16
V: TRBV10-1
D: TRBD2
size: -
J: TRBJ2-5
CDR3: CASSDTGTSGEETQYF
DNA: TGCGCCAGCAGTGACACCGGGACTAGCGGGGAAGAGACCCAGTACTTC

length: 13
V: TRBV5-1
D: -
size: -
J: TRBJ1-4
CDR3: CASSREKGEKLFF
DNA: TGCGCCAGCAGCCGGGAAAAGGGTGAAAAACTGTTTTTT

length: 16
V: TRBV4-3
D: -
size: -
J: TRBJ2-7
CDR3: CASSQVVGTPIYEQYF
DNA: TGCGCCAGCAGCCAAGTAGTGGGGACTCCCATCTACGAGCAGTACTTC

length: 13
V: TRBV2
D: -
size: -
J: TRBJ2-3
CDR3: CASSWRGTDTQYF
DNA: TGTGCCAGCAGCTGGCGGGGAACAGATACGCAGTATTTT

length: 15
V: TRBV10-3
D: -
size: -
J: TRBJ2-2
CDR3: CAISGWTTNTGELFF
DNA: TGTGCCATCAGTGGATGGACTACTAACACCGGGGAGCTGTTTTTT

length: 14
V: TRBV5-1
D: -
size: once
J: TRBJ2-7
CDR3: CASSERTATYEQYF
DNA: TGCGCCAGCAGCGAGCGGACAGCCACCTACGAGCAGTACTTC

length: 12
V: TRBV9
D: -
size: few
J: TRBJ1-1
CDR3: CASSGDSTEAFF
DNA: TGTGCCAGCAGCGGGGACTCCACTGAAGCTTTCTTT

length: 13
V: TRBV28
D: -
size: -
J: TRBJ1-1
CDR3: CASTRAGITEAFF
DNA: TGTGCCAGCACGCGCGCAGGGATTACTGAAGCTTTCTTT

length: 16
V: TRBV9
D: -
size: once
J: TRBJ1-2
CDR3: CASTGKGGTISYGYTF
DNA: TGTGCCAGCACCGGGAAAGGGGGAACTATCTCCTATGGCTACACCTTC

length: 15
V: TRBV6-4
D: -
size: -
J: TRBJ2-3
CDR3: CASSDSSTGSDTQYF
DNA: TGTGCCAGCAGTGACTCGAGTACAGGGTCAGATACGCAGTATTTT

length: 13
V: TRBV7-2
D: TRBD1
size: -
J: TRBJ1-1
CDR3: CASSYQGDTEAFF
DNA: TGTGCCAGCAGCTATCAGGGGGACACTGAAGCTTTCTTT

length: 15
V: TRBV11-2
D: -
size: -
J: TRBJ2-7
CDR3: CASSPLGGVAYEQYF
DNA: TGTGCCAGCAGCCCCTTAGGGGGGGTGGCCTACGAGCAGTACTTC

length: 14
V: TRBV6-5
D: TRBD1
size: -
J: TRBJ1-1
CDR3: CASSYGTGPTEAFF
DNA: TGTGCCAGCAGTTACGGGACAGGGCCCACTGAAGCTTTCTTT

length: 16
V: TRBV5-1
D: TRBD2
size: -
J: TRBJ2-1
CDR3: CASSFDWAGGRNEQFF
DNA: TGCGCCAGCAGCTTCGACTGGGCGGGGGGCAGGAATGAGCAGTTCTTC

length: 15
V: TRBV30
D: -
size: -
J: TRBJ1-5
CDR3: CAWSLSGNGNQPQHF
DNA: TGTGCCTGGAGTCTCTCGGGGAATGGCAATCAGCCCCAGCATTTT

length: 16
V: TRBV30
D: TRBD1
size: few
J: TRBJ1-6
CDR3: CAWNVRFGQDNSPLHF
DNA: TGTGCCTGGAACGTACGGTTCGGACAGGATAATTCACCCCTCCACTTT

length: 15
V: TRBV6-5
D: TRBD1
size: -
J: TRBJ2-7
CDR3: CASSYTQTGGNEQYF
DNA: TGTGCCAGCAGTTACACCCAGACAGGGGGCAACGAGCAGTACTTC

length: 14
V: TRBV4-3
D: -
size: -
J: TRBJ2-3
CDR3: CASSQDRGTDTQYF
DNA: TGCGCCAGCAGCCAAGACAGGGGAACAGATACGCAGTATTTT

length: 11
V: TRBV29-1
D: -
size: -
J: TRBJ1-2
CDR3: CSVGTRYGYTF
DNA: TGCAGCGTTGGGACACGCTATGGCTACACCTTC

length: 15
V: TRBV7-2
D: -
size: -
J: TRBJ2-1
CDR3: CASSLGIPSGNEQFF
DNA: TGTGCCAGCAGCTTAGGAATCCCGAGCGGTAATGAGCAGTTCTTC

length: 13
V: TRBV27
D: -
size: -
J: TRBJ1-1
CDR3: CASSETSATEAFF
DNA: TGTGCCAGCAGTGAAACAAGTGCCACTGAAGCTTTCTTT

length: 14
V: TRBV9
D: -
size: -
J: TRBJ2-2
CDR3: CASTRQVGTGELFF
DNA: TGTGCCAGCACAAGGCAGGTTGGAACCGGGGAGCTGTTTTTT

length: 15
V: TRBV6-6
D: -
size: -
J: TRBJ2-7
CDR3: CASSYSSQGGYEQYF
DNA: TGTGCCAGCAGTTACTCGAGCCAGGGGGGCTACGAGCAGTACTTC

length: 13
V: TRBV18
D: -
size: few
J: TRBJ1-5
CDR3: CASSSSGDQPQHF
DNA: TGTGCCAGCTCATCCTCAGGGGATCAGCCCCAGCATTTT

length: 14
V: TRBV7-2
D: TRBD2
size: -
J: TRBJ2-3
CDR3: CASSPGTRADTQYF
DNA: TGTGCCAGCAGCCCCGGGACTAGGGCAGATACGCAGTATTTT

length: 15
V: TRBV2
D: TRBD1
size: -
J: TRBJ1-1
CDR3: CASSVQGQVNTEAFF
DNA: TGTGCCAGCAGCGTGCAGGGACAGGTGAACACTGAAGCTTTCTTT

length: 15
V: TRBV27
D: -
size: -
J: TRBJ1-4
CDR3: CASSLTTATNEKLFF
DNA: TGTGCCAGCAGTTTAACGACTGCAACTAATGAAAAACTGTTTTTT

length: 13
V: TRBV5-5
D: -
size: once
J: TRBJ1-1
CDR3: CASSLDGGTEAFF
DNA: TGTGCCAGCAGCTTGGATGGGGGGACTGAAGCTTTCTTT

length: 15
V: TRBV5-4
D: -
size: once
J: TRBJ2-7
CDR3: CASSSRQRSSYEQYF
DNA: TGTGCCAGCAGCTCACGACAAAGAAGCTCCTACGAGCAGTACTTC

length: 16
V: TRBV4-2
D: TRBD2
size: -
J: TRBJ2-3
CDR3: CASSGGLAGITDTQYF
DNA: TGTGCCAGCAGCGGCGGACTAGCGGGGATAACAGATACGCAGTATTTT

length: 15
V: TRBV2
D: TRBD2
size: -
J: TRBJ2-2
CDR3: CASRASGRGTGELFF
DNA: TGTGCCAGCAGAGCTAGCGGGAGAGGGACCGGGGAGCTGTTTTTT

length: 11
V: TRBV30
D: -
size: few
J: TRBJ1-1
CDR3: CAWGRNAEAFF
DNA: TGTGCCTGGGGCAGAAACGCTGAAGCTTTCTTT

length: 15
V: TRBV9
D: -
size: -
J: TRBJ2-7
CDR3: CASSVGASGGNEQYF
DNA: TGTGCCAGCAGCGTAGGAGCCTCCGGAGGCAACGAGCAGTACTTC

length: 15
V: TRBV10-3
D: -
size: -
J: TRBJ1-2
CDR3: CAISESIRTVYGYTF
DNA: TGTGCCATCAGTGAGTCGATTAGGACAGTCTATGGCTACACCTTC

length: 14
V: TRBV27
D: -
size: -
J: TRBJ2-7
CDR3: CASSLAGAFDEQYF
DNA: TGTGCCAGCAGTTTAGCGGGTGCATTCGACGAGCAGTACTTC

length: 13
V: TRBV6-5
D: -
size: -
J: TRBJ1-2
CDR3: CASSQGYSNGYTF
DNA: TGTGCCAGCAGTCAGGGATATTCCAATGGCTACACCTTC

length: 13
V: TRBV6-6
D: -
size: -
J: TRBJ1-4
CDR3: CASSSSGNEKLFF
DNA: TGTGCCAGCAGTTCATCCGGGAATGAAAAACTGTTTTTT

length: 15
V: TRBV10-3
D: TRBD1
size: -
J: TRBJ2-7
CDR3: CAISDPGQGVGEQYF
DNA: TGTGCCATCAGTGACCCGGGACAGGGGGTTGGTGAGCAGTACTTC

length: 11
V: TRBV2
D: -
size: -
J: TRBJ2-6
CDR3: CASSSANVLTF
DNA: TGTGCCAGCAGCTCGGCCAACGTCCTGACTTTC

length: 13
V: TRBV11-2
D: -
size: medium-sized
J: TRBJ2-7
CDR3: CASSLSSSYEQYF
DNA: TGTGCCAGCAGCTTGTCTAGCTCCTACGAGCAGTACTTC

length: 15
V: TRBV5-1
D: TRBD1
size: -
J: TRBJ2-1
CDR3: CASSPGQLDYNEQFF
DNA: TGCGCCAGCAGCCCGGGACAGCTAGACTACAATGAGCAGTTCTTC

length: 14
V: TRBV27
D: -
size: -
J: TRBJ1-6
CDR3: CASSLRGRDSPLHF
DNA: TGTGCCAGCAGTCTCCGTGGGAGGGATTCACCCCTCCACTTT

length: 14
V: TRBV27
D: TRBD1
size: -
J: TRBJ1-1
CDR3: CASQLDRGDTEAFF
DNA: TGTGCCAGTCAGTTGGACAGGGGGGACACTGAAGCTTTCTTT

length: 13
V: TRBV30
D: -
size: -
J: TRBJ1-5
CDR3: CAWSSGERQPQHF
DNA: TGTGCCTGGAGCTCAGGGGAGAGACAGCCCCAGCATTTT

length: 18
V: TRBV2
D: -
size: -
J: TRBJ1-2
CDR3: CASSEGRGTQGARGGYTF
DNA: TGTGCCAGCAGTGAAGGAAGAGGGACACAGGGAGCGCGTGGTGGCTACACCTTC

length: 13
V: TRBV14
D: -
size: -
J: TRBJ2-3
CDR3: CASSRFQGDTQYF
DNA: TGTGCCAGCAGTCGCTTTCAGGGAGATACGCAGTATTTT

length: 13
V: TRBV12-3/TRBV12-4
D: -
size: -
J: TRBJ2-3
CDR3: CASSFRWTDTQYF
DNA: TGTGCCAGCAGTTTTCGGTGGACAGATACGCAGTATTTT

length: 15
V: TRBV7-8
D: -
size: -
J: TRBJ1-4
CDR3: CASSLAQGGNEKLFF
DNA: TGTGCCAGCAGCTTAGCTCAGGGAGGCAATGAAAAACTGTTTTTT

length: 15
V: TRBV2
D: TRBD1
size: -
J: TRBJ2-7
CDR3: CASSADRVSSYEQYF
DNA: TGTGCCAGCAGTGCGGACAGGGTGAGCTCCTACGAGCAGTACTTC

length: 13
V: TRBV30
D: TRBD1
size: -
J: TRBJ2-5
CDR3: CAWSRDRKETQYF
DNA: TGTGCCTGGAGTCGGGACAGAAAAGAGACCCAGTACTTC

length: 11
V: TRBV6-4
D: -
size: -
J: TRBJ2-2
CDR3: CASSGGGELFF
DNA: TGTGCCAGCAGTGGAGGCGGGGAGCTGTTTTTT

length: 15
V: TRBV5-1
D: -
size: -
J: TRBJ2-1
CDR3: CASSLAFAGNNEQFF
DNA: TGCGCCAGCAGCTTGGCGTTTGCGGGGAACAATGAGCAGTTCTTC